This T cell receptor beta chain originates from a study of T-cell reconstitution after alpha-beta-depleted transplantation in children. General study findings and limits: There were reportedly several hundred expanded graft clones from which alpha-beta T cells came about two months after transplant. Some patients' high day-60 TCRbeta diversity was traced to surviving recipient T cells and thymic progenitors.

The TCRbeta library was prepared with unique molecular identifiers. TCRdb ran MiXCR on the PCR reads and lists one entry per CDR3 protein. The sample yields 450,000 to 550,000 distinct CDR3 sequences, about an eighth seen once. This clonotype came up a few times. What it binds is not known. V was pared by 0 bases and J by 0 bases, with 11 bases between. From germline, CDR1 is SGDLS and CDR2 YYNGEE. This CDR3 has 16 residues. The sequence derives from a female patient aged 2-10 years who had a stem cell transplant for aplastic anemia, so the T cells may come from the graft donor. The source was PBMCs, mostly from graft donor cells, collected 180 days after TCRalphabeta/CD19-depleted stem cell transplant. The chain links TRBV9 to TRBJ2-3, with D perhaps being TRBD1 or TRBD2 (5 bases each). The CDR3 nucleotides read TGTGCCAGCAGCGTAGTGGGACGGACTAGCACAGATACGCAGTATTTT. Protein sequence: CASSVVGRTSTDTQYF.